This T cell receptor beta chain derives from a study of blood T cell repertoires in COVID-19. This CDR3 comprises 15 residues. Germline assignment: CDR1 ENHRY and CDR2 SYGVKD. V gave up 3 bases and J gave up 3 bases; unmatched junction bases: 4. Here immunoSEQ multiplex PCR was the method, and the copy in TCRdb shows in-frame clones only, minus some. The sample lists about 140,000 clones, roughly 76% seen once, with about an eighth in the top ten. The TCR comes from an older man with acute or convalescent COVID-19. Specimen: peripheral blood. This chain uses TRBV10-3 with TRBJ2-7, with 11 bases that match TRBD1. The DNA for the CDR3 is TGTGCCATCAGTGACACCGGGACAGGGGGCTACGAGCAGTACTTC. This encodes CAISDTGTGGYEQYF.